This TCR beta chain was recorded in a study of shared clonotypes between healthy human individuals. The repertoire was sequenced with immunoSEQ multiplex PCR; TCRdb's copy has only in-frame clones and lacks some. The data contain about 2 million clones, 85% to 95% of them seen just once; the ten biggest clones take up more than 0.1%. Per the germline V gene, CDR1 is SGHRS and CDR2 is YFSETQ. Trimming shortened V by 4 bases and J by 8 bases, and 15 bases separated the two germline ends. This CDR3 spans 13 amino acids. Recent vaccinations or acute infections were absent in the healthy HIV-negative adult donors. Each donor was a Caucasian adult residing in Nashville, Tennessee.

Sequenced: naive CD4+ T cells sorted from blood. The subset here: CD45RA+ positively selected. The TCR comes from a man younger than 30 in good health. This chain connects TRBV5-1 to TRBJ1-2; perhaps TRBD1 as D (5 bases). The CDR3 DNA sequence: TGCGCCAGCAGCCCGATGACAGATCTGGGCTACACCTTC. Encoded protein: CASSPMTDLGYTF. Full variable domain (missing parts from reference TRBV5-1 and TRBJ1-2): KAGVTQTPRYLIKTRGQQVTLSCSPISGHRSVSWYQQTPGQGLQFLFEYFSETQRNKGNFPGRFSGRQFSNSRSEMNVSTLELGDSALYLCASSPMTDLGYTFGSGTRLTVV.